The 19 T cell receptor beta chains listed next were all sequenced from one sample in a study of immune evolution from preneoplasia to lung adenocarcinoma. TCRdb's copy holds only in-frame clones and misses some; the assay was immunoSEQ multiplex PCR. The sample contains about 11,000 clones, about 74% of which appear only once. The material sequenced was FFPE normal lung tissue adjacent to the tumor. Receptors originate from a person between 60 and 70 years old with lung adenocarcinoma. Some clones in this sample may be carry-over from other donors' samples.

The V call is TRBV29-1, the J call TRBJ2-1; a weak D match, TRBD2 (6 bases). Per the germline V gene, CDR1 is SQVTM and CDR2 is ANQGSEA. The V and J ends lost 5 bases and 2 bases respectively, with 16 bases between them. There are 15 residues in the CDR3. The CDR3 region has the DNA TGCAGCGTTCCGGGGAATAGCGGTACCTACAATGAGCAGTTCTTC. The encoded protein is CSVPGNSGTYNEQFF.

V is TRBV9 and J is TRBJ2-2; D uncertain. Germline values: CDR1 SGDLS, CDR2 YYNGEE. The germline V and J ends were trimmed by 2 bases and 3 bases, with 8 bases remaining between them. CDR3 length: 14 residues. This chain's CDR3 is CASSVLSDTGELFF. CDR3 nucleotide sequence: TGTGCCAGCAGCGTTCTATCGGACACCGGGGAGCTGTTTTTT. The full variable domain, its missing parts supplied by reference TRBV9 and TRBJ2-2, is DSGVTQTPKHLITATGQRVTLRCSPRSGDLSVYWYQQSLDQGLQFLIQYYNGEERAKGNILERFSAQQFPDLHSELNLSSLELGDSALYFCASSVLSDTGELFFGEGSRLTVL.

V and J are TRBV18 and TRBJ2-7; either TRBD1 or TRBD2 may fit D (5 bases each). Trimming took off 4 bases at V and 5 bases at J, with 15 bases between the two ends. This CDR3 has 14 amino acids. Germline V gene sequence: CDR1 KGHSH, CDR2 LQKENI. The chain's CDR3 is CASSRLRGLDEQYF. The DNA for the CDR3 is TGTGCCAGCTCACGCCTACGGGGCCTTGACGAGCAGTACTTC.

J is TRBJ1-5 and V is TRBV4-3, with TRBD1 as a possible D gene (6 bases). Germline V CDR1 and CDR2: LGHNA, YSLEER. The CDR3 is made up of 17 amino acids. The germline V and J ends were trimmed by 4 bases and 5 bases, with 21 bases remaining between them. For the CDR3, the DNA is TGCGCCAGCAGCCCCCATGGATGGGGGGCGCAACATCAGCCCCAGCATTTT. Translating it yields CASSPHGWGAQHQPQHF.

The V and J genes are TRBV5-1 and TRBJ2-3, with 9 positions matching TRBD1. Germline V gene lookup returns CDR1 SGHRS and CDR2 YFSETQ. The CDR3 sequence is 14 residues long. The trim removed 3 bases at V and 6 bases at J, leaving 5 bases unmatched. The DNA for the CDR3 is TGCGCCAGCAGCTCGGGACAGGGCTTGGATACGCAGTATTTT. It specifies CASSSGQGLDTQYF.

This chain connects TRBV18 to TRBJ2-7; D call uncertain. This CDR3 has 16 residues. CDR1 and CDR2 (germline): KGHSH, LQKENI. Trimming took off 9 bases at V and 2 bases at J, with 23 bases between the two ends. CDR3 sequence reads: CASRQSAATFPYEQYF. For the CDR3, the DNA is TGTGCCAGTCGTCAGTCGGCAGCAACCTTCCCCTACGAGCAGTACTTC.

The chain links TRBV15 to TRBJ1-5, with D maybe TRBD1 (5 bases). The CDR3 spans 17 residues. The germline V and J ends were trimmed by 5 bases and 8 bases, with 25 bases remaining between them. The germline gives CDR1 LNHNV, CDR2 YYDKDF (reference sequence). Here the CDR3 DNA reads TGTGCCACCAGCGGTGAGGGGAGGACGGGGACTATAGAGCCCCAGCATTTT. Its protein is CATSGEGRTGTIEPQHF.

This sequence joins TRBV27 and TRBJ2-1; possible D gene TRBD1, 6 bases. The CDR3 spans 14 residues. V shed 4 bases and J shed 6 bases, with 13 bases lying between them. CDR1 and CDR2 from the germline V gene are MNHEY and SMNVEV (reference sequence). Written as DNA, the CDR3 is TGTGCCAGCAGTTCCAAACAGGGCTTCAATGAGCAGTTCTTC. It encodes CASSSKQGFNEQFF.

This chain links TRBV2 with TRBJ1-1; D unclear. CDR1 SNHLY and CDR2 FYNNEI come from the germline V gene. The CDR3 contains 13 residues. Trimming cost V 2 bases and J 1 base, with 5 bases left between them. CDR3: CASSEQWNTEAFF. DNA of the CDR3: TGTGCCAGCAGTGAACAGTGGAACACTGAAGCTTTCTTT.

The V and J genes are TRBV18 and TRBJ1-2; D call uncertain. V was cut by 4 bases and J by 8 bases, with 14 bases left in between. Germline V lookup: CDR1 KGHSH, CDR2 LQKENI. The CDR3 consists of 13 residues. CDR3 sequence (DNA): TGTGCCAGCTCACGGCGAACCTTGGAGGGCTACACCTTC. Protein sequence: CASSRRTLEGYTF. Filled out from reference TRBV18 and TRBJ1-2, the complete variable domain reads NAGVMQNPRHLVRRRGQEARLRCSPMKGHSHVYWYRQLPEEGLKFMVYLQKENIIDESGMPKERFSAEFPKEGPSILRIQQVVRGDSAAYFCASSRRTLEGYTFGSGTRLTVV.

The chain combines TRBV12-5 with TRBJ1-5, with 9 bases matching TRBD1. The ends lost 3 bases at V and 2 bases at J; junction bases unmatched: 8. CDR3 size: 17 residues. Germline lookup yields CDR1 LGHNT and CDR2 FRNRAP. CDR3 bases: TGTGCTAGTGGTTTTGGACCGGGACAGGGCGGCAATCAGCCCCAGCATTTT. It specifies CASGFGPGQGGNQPQHF. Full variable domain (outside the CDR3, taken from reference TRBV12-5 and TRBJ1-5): DARVTQTPRHKVTEMGQEVTMRCQPILGHNTVFWYRQTMMQGLELLAYFRNRAPLDDSGMPKDRFSAEMPDATLATLKIQPSEPRDSAVYFCASGFGPGQGGNQPQHFGDGTRLSIL.

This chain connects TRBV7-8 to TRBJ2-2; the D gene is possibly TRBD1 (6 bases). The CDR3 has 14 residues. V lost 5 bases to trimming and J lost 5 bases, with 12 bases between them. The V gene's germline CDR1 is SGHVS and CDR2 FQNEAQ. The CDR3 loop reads CASSLNRVTGELFF. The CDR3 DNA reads TGTGCCAGCAGCCTCAACAGGGTGACCGGGGAGCTGTTTTTT.

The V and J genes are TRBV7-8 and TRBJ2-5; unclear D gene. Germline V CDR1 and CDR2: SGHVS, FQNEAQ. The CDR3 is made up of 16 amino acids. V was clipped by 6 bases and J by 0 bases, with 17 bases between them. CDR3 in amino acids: CASSYIGTPNQETQYF. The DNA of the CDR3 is TGTGCCAGCAGTTACATTGGAACTCCTAACCAAGAGACCCAGTACTTC. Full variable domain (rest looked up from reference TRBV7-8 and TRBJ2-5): GAGVSQSPRYKVAKRGQDVALRCDPISGHVSLFWYQQALGQGPEFLTYFQNEAQLDKSGLPSDRFFAERPEGSVSTLKIQRTQQEDSAVYLCASSYIGTPNQETQYFGPGTRLLVL.

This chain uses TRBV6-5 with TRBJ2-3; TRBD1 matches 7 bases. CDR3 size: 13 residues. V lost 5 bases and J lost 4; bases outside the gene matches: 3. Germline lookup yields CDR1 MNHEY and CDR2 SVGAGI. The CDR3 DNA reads TGTGCCAGCAGTAAAAGGGGGCCAGATACGCAGTATTTT. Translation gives CASSKRGPDTQYF.

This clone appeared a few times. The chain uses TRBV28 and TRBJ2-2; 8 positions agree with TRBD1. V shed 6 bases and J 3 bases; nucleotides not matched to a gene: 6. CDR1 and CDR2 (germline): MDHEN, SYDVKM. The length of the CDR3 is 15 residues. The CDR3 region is CASRVTGGYTGELFF. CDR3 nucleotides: TGTGCCAGCAGAGTCACAGGGGGGTACACCGGGGAGCTGTTTTTT.

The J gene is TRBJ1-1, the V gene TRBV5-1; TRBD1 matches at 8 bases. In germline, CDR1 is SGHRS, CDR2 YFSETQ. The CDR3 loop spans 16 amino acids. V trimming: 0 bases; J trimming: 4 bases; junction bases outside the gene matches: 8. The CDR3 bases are TGCGCCAGCAGCTTGGCCATCGGACAGGGAATCACTGAAGCTTTCTTT. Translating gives CASSLAIGQGITEAFF.

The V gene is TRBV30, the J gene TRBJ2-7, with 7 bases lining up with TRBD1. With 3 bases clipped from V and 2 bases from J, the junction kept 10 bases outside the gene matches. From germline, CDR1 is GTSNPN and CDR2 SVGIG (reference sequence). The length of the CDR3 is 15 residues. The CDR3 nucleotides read TGTGCCTGGAGCCGAGGGGACAGTGGGGCCTACGAGCAGTACTTC. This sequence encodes CAWSRGDSGAYEQYF.

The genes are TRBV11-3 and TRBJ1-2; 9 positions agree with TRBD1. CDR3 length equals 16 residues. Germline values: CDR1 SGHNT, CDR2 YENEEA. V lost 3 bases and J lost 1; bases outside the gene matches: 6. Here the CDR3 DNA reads TGTGCCAGCAGCTTCTCCGGGACAGGGTTTAACTATGGCTACACCTTC. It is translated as CASSFSGTGFNYGYTF.

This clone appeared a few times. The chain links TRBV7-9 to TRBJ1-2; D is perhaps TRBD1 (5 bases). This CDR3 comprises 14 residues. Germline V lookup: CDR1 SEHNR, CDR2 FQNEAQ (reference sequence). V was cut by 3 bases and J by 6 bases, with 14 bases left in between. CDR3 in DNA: TGTGCCAGCAGCTTTGACAGTCCCCTCGATGGCTACACCTTC. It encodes CASSFDSPLDGYTF.